This T cell receptor (beta chain) was observed in a study of a mutant IDH1 vaccine in newly diagnosed glioma. At the level of the study: The study gave patients eight vaccinations in weeks 1, 3, 5, 7, 11, 15, 19, 23. Prior therapy was radiotherapy, temozolomide, or both; most received both.

As to this clone: Its antigen remains unknown.

Assay used: immunoSEQ multiplex PCR; TCRdb lists only in-frame clones, some missing. The sample holds approximately 60,000 clones, 90% seen once. Time point: week 5, during vaccination. The investigators gave 300 ug of mutant IDH1 20-mer peptide in each vaccine dose, together with topical imiquimod. Germline lookup yields CDR1 KGHSH and CDR2 LQKENI. The CDR3 is 15 amino acids. The V end was cut by 2 bases, the J end by 0 bases, with 10 bases between. Sequenced here: PBMCs, sampled from a glioma patient whose treatment included an IDH1 peptide vaccine. The V call is TRBV18, the J call TRBJ1-2, with a weak D call TRBD1 (5 bases). The TCR sequence derives from a woman aged 40 to 50 with glioma. In DNA form, the CDR3 reads TGTGCCAGCTCACCAGGGGGGAGCACTAACTATGGCTACACCTTC. Translation: CASSPGGSTNYGYTF.